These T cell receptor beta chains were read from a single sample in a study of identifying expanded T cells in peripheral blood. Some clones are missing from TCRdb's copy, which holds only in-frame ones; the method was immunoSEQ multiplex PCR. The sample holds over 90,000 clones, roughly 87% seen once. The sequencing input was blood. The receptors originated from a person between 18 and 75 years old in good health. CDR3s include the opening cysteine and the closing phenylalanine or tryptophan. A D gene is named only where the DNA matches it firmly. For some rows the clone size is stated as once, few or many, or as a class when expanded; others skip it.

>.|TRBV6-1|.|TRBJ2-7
CASSEQLTYEQYF
TGTGCCAGCAGTGAACAGCTAACCTACGAGCAGTACTTC
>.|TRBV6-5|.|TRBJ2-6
CASSRAGSGANVLTF
TGTGCCAGCAGTCGTGCAGGGAGTGGGGCCAACGTCCTGACTTTC
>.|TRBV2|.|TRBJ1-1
CASSRTNTEAFF
TGTGCCAGCAGTCGCACGAACACTGAAGCTTTCTTT
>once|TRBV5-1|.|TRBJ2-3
CASSPAESVTDTQYF
TGCGCCAGCAGCCCCGCCGAGAGCGTCACAGATACGCAGTATTTT
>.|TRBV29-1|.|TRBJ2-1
CSVERRGDYNEQFF
TGCAGCGTTGAGCGCAGGGGAGATTACAATGAGCAGTTCTTC
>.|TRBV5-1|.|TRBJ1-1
CASRKQGANTEAFF
TGCGCCAGCAGAAAACAGGGAGCGAACACTGAAGCTTTCTTT
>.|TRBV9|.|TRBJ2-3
CASSVAGSLNTDTQYF
TGTGCCAGCAGCGTAGCGGGCTCCCTCAACACAGATACGCAGTATTTT
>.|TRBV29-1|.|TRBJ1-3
CSVGDRFSGNTIYF
TGCAGCGTTGGAGACAGGTTCTCTGGAAACACCATATATTTT
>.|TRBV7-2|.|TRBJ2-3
CASSYRDRLWGDTQYF
TGTGCCAGCAGTTACCGGGACCGCCTTTGGGGAGATACGCAGTATTTT
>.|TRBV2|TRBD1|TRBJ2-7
CASSETGGGYEQYF
TGTGCCAGCAGTGAAACAGGGGGCGGCTACGAGCAGTACTTC
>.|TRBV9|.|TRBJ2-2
CASSGLGGELFF
TGTGCCAGCAGCGGGTTGGGCGGGGAGCTGTTTTTT
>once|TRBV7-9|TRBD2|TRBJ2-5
CASSYWTSGGARRETQYF
TGTGCCAGCAGCTACTGGACTAGCGGGGGGGCCCGGCGCGAGACCCAGTACTTC
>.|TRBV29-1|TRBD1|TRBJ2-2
CSVDPTGGNTGELFF
TGCAGCGTTGACCCGACAGGGGGGAACACCGGGGAGCTGTTTTTT
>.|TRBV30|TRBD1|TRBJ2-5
CALTGDDSETQYF
TGTGCCTTGACAGGGGATGATTCAGAGACCCAGTACTTC
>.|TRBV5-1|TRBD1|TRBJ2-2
CASSWRQGTNTGELFF
TGCGCCAGCAGCTGGAGACAGGGGACGAACACCGGGGAGCTGTTTTTT
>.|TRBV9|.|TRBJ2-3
CASSTDWRTDTQYF
TGTGCCAGCAGCACGGACTGGCGAACAGATACGCAGTATTTT
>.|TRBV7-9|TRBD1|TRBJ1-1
CASSKGTAENTEAFF
TGTGCCAGCAGCAAAGGGACAGCCGAGAACACTGAAGCTTTCTTT
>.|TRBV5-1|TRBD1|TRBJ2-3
CASRGPGQGPESTDTQYF
TGCGCCAGCAGAGGACCGGGACAGGGGCCCGAATCCACAGATACGCAGTATTTT
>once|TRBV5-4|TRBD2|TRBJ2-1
CAAVHGGRSYNEQFF
TGTGCCGCCGTCCATGGCGGGAGGTCCTACAATGAGCAGTTCTTC
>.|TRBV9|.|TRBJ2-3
CASSEEGRVDTQYF
TGTGCCAGCAGCGAAGAGGGGCGGGTGGATACGCAGTATTTT
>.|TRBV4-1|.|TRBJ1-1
CASSLKWAANTEAFF
TGCGCCAGCAGCTTAAAATGGGCAGCGAACACTGAAGCTTTCTTT
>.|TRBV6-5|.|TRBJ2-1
CASSSETGPWEQFF
TGTGCCAGCAGTTCTGAGACAGGCCCATGGGAGCAGTTCTTC
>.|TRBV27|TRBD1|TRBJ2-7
CASRPQGASPYEQYF
TGTGCCAGCAGACCACAGGGGGCTTCCCCCTACGAGCAGTACTTC
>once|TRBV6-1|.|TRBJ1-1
CASSQVRNTEAFF
TGTGCCAGCAGTCAGGTCAGAAACACTGAAGCTTTCTTT
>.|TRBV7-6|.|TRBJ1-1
CASSLGRNTEAFF
TGTGCCAGCAGCTTAGGACGAAACACTGAAGCTTTCTTT
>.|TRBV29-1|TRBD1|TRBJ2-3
CSVRSGQYTDTQYF
TGCAGCGTTAGGTCGGGACAGTACACAGATACGCAGTATTTT
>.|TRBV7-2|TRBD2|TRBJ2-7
CASSLALSSGAGEQYF
TGTGCCAGCAGCTTAGCGCTGTCTAGCGGGGCTGGCGAGCAGTACTTC
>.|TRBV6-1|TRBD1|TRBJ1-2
CASKGAQRGYTF
TGTGCCAGCAAGGGGGCGCAAAGAGGCTACACCTTC
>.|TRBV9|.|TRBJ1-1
CASSVGVDEAFF
TGTGCCAGCAGCGTAGGAGTGGATGAAGCTTTCTTT
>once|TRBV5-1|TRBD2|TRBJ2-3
CASSSGSTDTQYF
TGCGCCAGTTCTAGCGGTAGCACAGATACGCAGTATTTT
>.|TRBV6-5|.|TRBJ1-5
CASRRGVTGNQPQHF
TGTGCCAGCAGACGAGGGGTAACTGGCAATCAGCCCCAGCATTTT
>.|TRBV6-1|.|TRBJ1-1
CASRWGGITEAFF
TGTGCCAGCAGGTGGGGGGGCATCACTGAAGCTTTCTTT
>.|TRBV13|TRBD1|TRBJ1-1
CASSLDRGWNTEAFF
TGTGCCAGCAGCTTGGACAGGGGGTGGAACACTGAAGCTTTCTTT
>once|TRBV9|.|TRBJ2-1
CASSVVGTHGHNEQFF
TGTGCCAGCAGCGTAGTTGGGACCCACGGCCACAATGAGCAGTTCTTC
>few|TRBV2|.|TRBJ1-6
CASSARTGNSPLHF
TGTGCCAGCAGTGCCCGGACTGGGAATTCACCCCTCCACTTT
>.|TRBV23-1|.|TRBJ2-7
CASSQSLIEQYF
TGCGCCAGCAGTCAATCGCTAATCGAGCAGTACTTC
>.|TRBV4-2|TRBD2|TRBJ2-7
CASSQEGLGDYSREQYF
TGTGCCAGCAGCCAAGAGGGCCTGGGGGACTACTCGCGCGAGCAGTACTTC
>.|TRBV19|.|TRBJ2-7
CASGRSGTEQYF
TGTGCCAGTGGCCGTTCAGGAACCGAGCAGTACTTC
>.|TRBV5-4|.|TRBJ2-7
CASSLKNEQYF
TGTGCCAGCAGCTTGAAAAACGAGCAGTACTTC
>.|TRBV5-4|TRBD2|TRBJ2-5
CATKRLAGVKEETQYF
TGTGCCACAAAACGACTAGCGGGGGTTAAGGAGGAGACCCAGTACTTC
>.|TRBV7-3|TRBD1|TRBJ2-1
CASSPPGGQGYHEQFF
TGTGCCAGCAGCCCCCCGGGGGGACAGGGTTACCACGAGCAGTTCTTC
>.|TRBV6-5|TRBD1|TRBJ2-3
CASSPGQGLSDTQYF
TGTGCCAGCAGCCCGGGACAGGGGCTCTCAGATACGCAGTATTTT
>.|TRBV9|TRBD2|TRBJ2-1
CASSVTSGIYNEQFF
TGTGCCAGCAGCGTGACTAGCGGGATCTACAATGAGCAGTTCTTC
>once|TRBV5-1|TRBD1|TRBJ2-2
CASSRDSNTGELFF
TGCGCCAGCAGCCGGGACAGTAACACCGGGGAGCTGTTTTTT
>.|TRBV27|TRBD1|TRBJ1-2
CAAKKRQGGSGYTF
TGTGCCGCAAAGAAAAGACAGGGCGGGAGTGGCTACACCTTC
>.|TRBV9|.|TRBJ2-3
CASSVAASSTDTQYF
TGTGCCAGCAGCGTAGCGGCCAGTAGCACAGATACGCAGTATTTT
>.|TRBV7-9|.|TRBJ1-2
CASSLVSLYGYTF
TGTGCCAGCAGCTTAGTGTCCCTATATGGCTACACCTTC
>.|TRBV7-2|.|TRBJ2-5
CASSPPGGWETQYF
TGTGCCAGCAGCCCCCCGGGGGGCTGGGAGACCCAGTACTTC
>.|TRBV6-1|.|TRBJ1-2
CASSGRDRIYGYTF
TGTGCCAGCAGTGGGCGTGACAGGATCTATGGCTACACCTTC
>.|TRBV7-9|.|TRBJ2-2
CASIGETGELFF
TGTGCCAGCATCGGGGAGACCGGGGAGCTGTTTTTT
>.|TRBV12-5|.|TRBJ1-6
CASGLIWGRGNSPLHF
TGTGCTAGTGGTTTAATCTGGGGACGGGGGAATTCACCCCTCCACTTT
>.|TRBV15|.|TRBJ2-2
CATSRGQATGELFF
TGTGCCACCAGCAGAGGGCAGGCGACCGGGGAGCTGTTTTTT
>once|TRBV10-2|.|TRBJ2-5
CASSESRRETQYF
TGCGCCAGCAGTGAGTCGCGTCGGGAGACCCAGTACTTC
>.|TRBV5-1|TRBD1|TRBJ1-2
CASSLRTGGSYGYTF
TGCGCCAGCAGCTTGAGAACAGGGGGTTCCTATGGCTACACCTTC
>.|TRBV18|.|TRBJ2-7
CASSRGVSSYEQYF
TGTGCCAGCTCCCGGGGCGTGAGCTCCTACGAGCAGTACTTC
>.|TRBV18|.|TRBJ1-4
CASSPPHRDNEKLFF
TGTGCCAGCTCACCACCTCACAGGGATAATGAAAAACTGTTTTTT
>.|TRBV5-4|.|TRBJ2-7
CASSISDYEQYF
TGTGCCAGCAGTATAAGCGACTACGAGCAGTACTTC
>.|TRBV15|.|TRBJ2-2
CATSRTWTGELFF
TGTGCCACCAGCAGGACATGGACCGGGGAGCTGTTTTTT
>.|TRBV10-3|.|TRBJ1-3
CAILSGGAGNTIYF
TGTGCCATCCTTTCGGGGGGAGCTGGAAACACCATATATTTT